This entry lists 24 T cell receptor beta chains sequenced from one sample in a study of shared clonotypes between healthy human individuals. Libraries were prepared by immunoSEQ multiplex PCR; TCRdb keeps only in-frame clonotypes and omits some of them. The sample records hundreds of thousands of clones, 76% being singletons. The sequenced material came from PBMCs. The receptor source for this set is a woman in her 40s in good health. Some clones in this sample may be carry-over from other donors' samples.

The table lists this clone with a few counts. The gene calls are TRBV7-9 and TRBJ2-1; 7 bases line up with TRBD2. From germline, CDR1 is SEHNR and CDR2 FQNEAQ (reference sequence). V trimming: 3 bases; J trimming: 6 bases; junction bases outside the gene matches: 8. The CDR3 is 15 amino acids. The CDR3 sequence is CASSLVTGGPNEQFF. Written as DNA, the CDR3 is TGTGCCAGCAGCTTGGTTACGGGAGGACCCAATGAGCAGTTCTTC. The complete variable domain, with remaining parts taken from reference TRBV7-9 and TRBJ2-1, reads DTGVSQNPRHKITKRGQNVTFRCDPISEHNRLYWYRQTLGQGPEFLTYFQNEAQLEKSRLLSDRFSAERPKGSFSTLEIQRTEQGDSAMYLCASSLVTGGPNEQFFGPGTRLTVL.

This sequence joins TRBV27 and TRBJ2-4; no clear D gene. The CDR3 consists of 13 residues. V was trimmed by 7 bases and J by 9 bases, leaving 16 bases between them. Germline CDR1 MNHEY, CDR2 SMNVEV (reference sequence). CDR3 amino acids: CASIRSDLRIQYF. The DNA of the CDR3 is TGTGCCAGCATAAGGTCAGACTTACGCATTCAGTACTTC.

This clone was seen a handful of times. Different DNA sequences within this sample yield the same CDR3. The chain's CDR3 is CAISEAGATNEKLFF. CDR3 DNA: TGTGCCATCAGTGAGGCGGGCGCAACTAATGAAAAACTGTTTTTT. The chain links TRBV10-3 to TRBJ1-4; D uncertain. The CDR3 loop spans 15 amino acids. Germline values: CDR1 ENHRY, CDR2 SYGVKD. Trimming took 2 bases from V and 0 from J, leaving 7 bases between them.

For this clone: One end of the junction is discordant with germline, which a read error may explain. The CDR3 reads CAWSAGANTGELLF. The CDR3 DNA reads as TGTGCCTGGAGTGCCGGAGCGAACACCGGGGAGCTGCTTTTT. The chain carries TRBV30 and TRBJ2-2, with D possibly TRBD2 on 5 matching bases. The germline V gene has CDR1 GTSNPN and CDR2 SVGIG (reference sequence). The CDR3 spans 14 residues.

The chain combines TRBV30 with TRBJ1-2, with TRBD1 matching over 10 bases. Germline V gene data show CDR1 as GTSNPN and CDR2 as SVGIG (reference sequence). The CDR3 is 13 amino acids. The V gene end was trimmed by 4 bases and the J gene end by 9 bases; junction bases not matched to a gene: 8. In DNA, the CDR3 is TGTGCCTGGACTCCGGACAGGGGGGTAAGCTACACCTTC. This translates into CAWTPDRGVSYTF. The variable domain in full, completed from reference TRBV30 and TRBJ1-2, reads SQTIHQWPATLVQPVGSPLSLECTVEGTSNPNLYWYRQAAGRGLQLLFYSVGIGQISSEVPQNLSASRPQDRQFILSSKKLLLSDSGFYLCAWTPDRGVSYTFGSGTRLTVV.

The chain links TRBV6-1 to TRBJ1-5; 8 nucleotides match TRBD1. Trimming at V came to 6 bases and at J to 0 bases, leaving 4 bases not matched to a gene. This CDR3 region has 15 residues. Germline CDR1 and CDR2: MNHNS and SASEGT. The chain's CDR3 is CASRTGENSNQPQHF. DNA of the CDR3: TGTGCCAGCAGGACAGGGGAGAATAGCAATCAGCCCCAGCATTTT.

CDR3 coding DNA: TGTGCCAGCATGCGGGGGACAGGGGGAGGCGAGCAGTACTTC. This gives the protein CASMRGTGGGEQYF. The V gene is TRBV25-1, the J gene TRBJ2-7; TRBD1 matches at 11 bases. Losses at the gene ends were 7 bases for V and 6 bases for J; bases not matched to a gene: 8. The germline V gene has CDR1 MGHDK and CDR2 SYGVNS. CDR3 size: 14 residues.

This clone turned up a few times. The chain has TRBV6-1 and TRBJ2-7; 7 nucleotides match TRBD1. The CDR3 sequence is 15 residues long. Germline lookup yields CDR1 MNHNS and CDR2 SASEGT. After removal of 4 bases from V and 7 bases from J, the junction contained 13 bases not matched to a gene. The CDR3 coding sequence is TGTGCCAGCAGTGGGGGCGAAGAGGGGGCTTTTGAGCAGTACTTC. Translated: CASSGGEEGAFEQYF.

The chain employs TRBV5-5 and TRBJ1-4; TRBD1 matches at 7 bases. The CDR3 runs 16 residues. Germline assignment: CDR1 SGHKS and CDR2 YYEKEE (reference sequence). With 4 bases clipped from V and 7 bases from J, the junction kept 13 bases outside the gene matches. DNA for the CDR3: TGTGCCAGCAGCACATCCGGGACAGCGACTTTTGAAAAACTGTTTTTT. Translated: CASSTSGTATFEKLFF.

This clone was detected many times. The chain has TRBV19 and TRBJ1-1; TRBD1 agrees at 8 bases. The CDR3 is made up of 13 amino acids. V trimming: 6 bases; J trimming: 4 bases; junction bases outside the gene matches: 4. In germline, CDR1 is LNHDA, CDR2 SQIVND (reference sequence). CDR3 loop: CASSRDRRTEAFF. CDR3 coding DNA: TGTGCCAGTAGCAGGGACAGGCGCACTGAAGCTTTCTTT.

The chain couples TRBV18 to TRBJ2-7; D perhaps matches TRBD2 (6 bases). Germline CDR1 reads KGHSH; CDR2 reads LQKENI. The V gene lost 2 bases and the J gene lost 3 bases, with 8 bases spanning the gap. There are 13 residues in the CDR3. The CDR3 nucleotides are TGTGCCAGCTCACCAAGCGGGTTCTACGAGCAGTACTTC. Its protein is CASSPSGFYEQYF.

V and J are TRBV21-1 and TRBJ1-4. TRBV21-1 is noted as a pseudogene. The CDR3 covers 17 residues. The CDR3 reads CASSKERWVNRHEKLFF. CDR3 in DNA: TGTGCCAGCAGCAAAGAAAGGTGGGTGAATAGACATGAAAAACTGTTTTTT.

This clone was seen only a few times. The CDR3 loop reads CASSPSTAAGVHNEQFF. CDR3 bases: TGCGCCAGCAGCCCCTCCACCGCAGCGGGAGTGCACAATGAGCAGTTCTTC. The V gene is TRBV4-1, the J gene TRBJ2-1; TRBD2 agrees at 8 bases. The trim removed 4 bases at V and 5 bases at J, leaving 13 bases unmatched. The CDR3 loop spans 17 amino acids. CDR1 and CDR2 (germline): MGHRA, YSYEKL.

This clone appeared a single time. The V gene is TRBV28, the J gene TRBJ2-1, with D perhaps given as TRBD1 or TRBD2 (5 bases each). In germline, CDR1 is MDHEN, CDR2 SYDVKM. Trimming cost V 6 bases and J 2 bases, with 20 bases left between them. The CDR3 sequence is 17 residues long. CDR3 nucleotide sequence: TGTGCCAGCAGCACTCTTCGGGGCAGGGACCCCTACAATGAGCAGTTCTTC. Protein: CASSTLRGRDPYNEQFF.

V is TRBV4-3 and J is TRBJ2-1; 7 nucleotides align to TRBD2. The germline V gene has CDR1 LGHNA and CDR2 YSLEER. The V and J ends lost 0 bases and 9 bases, in that order; junction bases with no gene match: 11. This CDR3 has 16 residues. The CDR3 DNA follows: TGCGCCAGCAGCCAAGATGGGCTAGGGACTACACGTGAGCAGTTCTTC. Its protein is CASSQDGLGTTREQFF.

Many counts were recorded for this clone. Other DNA sequences of this sample code for an identical CDR3. The genes are TRBV5-4 and TRBJ2-7; 14 bases align to TRBD2. The CDR3 is 15 residues long. V gave up 2 bases and J gave up 3 bases; unmatched junction bases: 1. Germline values: CDR1 SGHNT, CDR2 YYREEE (reference sequence). The CDR3 DNA sequence: TGTGCCAGCAGCTTTGGGACTAGCGGGAGCTACGAGCAGTACTTC. It translates to CASSFGTSGSYEQYF.

The chain recombines TRBV5-1 with TRBJ1-3; TRBD1 might be the D (5 bases). Trimming took 0 bases from V and 0 from J, leaving 13 bases between them. This CDR3 is built from 17 residues. Looked up from germline, CDR1 is SGHRS and CDR2 is YFSETQ. Written as DNA, the CDR3 is TGCGCCAGCAGCTTGGAGGCCTTGGGGGTCTCTGGAAACACCATATATTTT. Translation: CASSLEALGVSGNTIYF.

CDR3 loop: CASSGTSGTYNEQFF. In DNA form, the CDR3 reads TGTGCCAGCAGTGGGACTAGCGGAACATACAATGAGCAGTTCTTC. The V gene is TRBV6-5, the J gene TRBJ2-1; 11 bases fit TRBD2. The CDR3 totals 15 residues. Germline V CDR1 and CDR2: MNHEY, SVGAGI. V shed 5 bases and J 4 bases; nucleotides not matched to a gene: 4.

In this sample, this clone turned up many times. The rearrangement links TRBV5-1 to TRBJ1-2; D gene uncertain. The CDR3 length is 13 residues. The ends were cut back, 5 bases at V and 2 bases at J, with 10 bases in the middle. The germline V gene encodes CDR1 SGHRS and CDR2 YFSETQ. CDR3 in amino acids: CASSPDGNYGYTF. In DNA, the CDR3 is TGCGCCAGCAGTCCGGACGGGAACTATGGCTACACCTTC.

The gene calls are TRBV5-1 and TRBJ1-1, with D unclear. CDR1 and CDR2 (germline): SGHRS, YFSETQ. This CDR3 is built from 13 residues. The V end lost 4 bases, the J end lost 1 base, and 8 bases lay between the germline ends. CDR3 DNA sequence: TGCGCCAGCAGCCCGGACCAGAACACTGAAGCTTTCTTT. Amino acid sequence: CASSPDQNTEAFF. Filled out from reference TRBV5-1 and TRBJ1-1, the complete variable domain reads KAGVTQTPRYLIKTRGQQVTLSCSPISGHRSVSWYQQTPGQGLQFLFEYFSETQRNKGNFPGRFSGRQFSNSRSEMNVSTLELGDSALYLCASSPDQNTEAFFGQGTRLTVV.

For this clone: A much larger clone differs from this one at a single base, so this may be a read error. The chain employs TRBV28 and TRBJ2-7; a possible D gene is TRBD2 (6 bases). Trimming removed 6 bases at V and 2 bases at J, with 17 bases between. The CDR3 loop spans 15 amino acids. Germline V gene data show CDR1 as MDHEN and CDR2 as SYDVKM. As DNA, the CDR3 is TGTGCCAGCAGATCCCGAGGAGGGAGAACCTACGAGCAGTACTTC. Translated: CASRSRGGRTYEQYF.

J is TRBJ2-7 and V is TRBV7-2; D unclear. The germline V gene encodes CDR1 SGHTA and CDR2 FQGNSA. V shed 5 bases and J shed 5 bases, with 10 bases lying between them. This CDR3 comprises 12 residues. The CDR3 protein is CASSRSPNEQYF. DNA for the CDR3: TGTGCCAGCAGCCGTTCGCCCAACGAGCAGTACTTC. Looking up the rest from reference TRBV7-2 and TRBJ2-7 gives the full variable domain: GAGVSQSPSNKVTEKGKDVELRCDPISGHTALYWYRQSLGQGLEFLIYFQGNSAPDKSGLPSDRFSAERTGGSVSTLTIQRTQQEDSAVYLCASSRSPNEQYFGPGTRLTVT.

V is TRBV5-1 and J is TRBJ1-1; D remains ambiguous. The CDR3 spans 13 residues. Germline assignment: CDR1 SGHRS and CDR2 YFSETQ. V lost 0 bases and J lost 3, with 6 bases in between. The CDR3 loop is CASSLVPDTEAFF. In DNA form, the CDR3 reads TGCGCCAGCAGCTTGGTTCCCGACACTGAAGCTTTCTTT.

CDR3 DNA: TGTGCCAGCAGCGTAGCTTTGGGACAAGTCTACGAGCAGTACTTC. Its translation: CASSVALGQVYEQYF. V and J are TRBV9 and TRBJ2-7; TRBD1 might be the D (6 bases). The CDR3 sequence is 15 residues long. V was trimmed by 0 bases and J by 3 bases, leaving 13 bases between them. Germline-derived CDR1 and CDR2 are SGDLS and YYNGEE.